Shown below are 24 T cell receptor beta chains from a single sample sequenced in a study of T cell responses to AZD1222 COVID-19 vaccine. Method: immunoSEQ multiplex PCR; TCRdb's copy keeps in-frame clones and lacks some. The sample contains roughly 85,000 clones, about nine tenths of which appear only once. The input for sequencing was peripheral blood, taken 28 days after the second AZD1222 dose. The source is an adult who received the AZD1222 COVID-19 vaccine.

The chain recombines TRBV7-9 with TRBJ2-7; TRBD1 aligns across 11 bases. Trimming at V came to 4 bases and at J to 7 bases, leaving 6 bases not matched to a gene. CDR1 is SEHNR, CDR2 FQNEAQ, per germline (reference sequence). This CDR3 has 14 amino acids. The DNA for the CDR3 is TGTGCCAGCAGCTCGAGGACAGGGGGCGAAGAGCAGTACTTC. This sequence encodes CASSSRTGGEEQYF.

The chain uses TRBV11-3 and TRBJ1-1, with D perhaps matching TRBD1 (5 bases). V gave up 5 bases and J gave up 3 bases, with 22 bases separating them. The CDR3 is 17 residues long. The germline V gene encodes CDR1 SGHNT and CDR2 YENEEA. The CDR3 sequence is CASSPGGITGLDTEAFF. The CDR3 coding sequence is TGTGCCAGCAGCCCCGGGGGGATAACGGGTTTGGACACTGAAGCTTTCTTT.

The V and J genes are TRBV18 and TRBJ2-6; 7 bases are shared with TRBD1. Germline values: CDR1 KGHSH, CDR2 LQKENI. There are 16 residues in the CDR3. With 3 bases clipped from V and 2 bases from J, the junction kept 4 bases outside the gene matches. Written as DNA, the CDR3 is TGTGCCAGCTCACCGACAGGGTTCGCTGGGGCCAACGTCCTGACTTTC. It is translated as CASSPTGFAGANVLTF.

V and J are TRBV19 and TRBJ1-4; 8 bases agree with TRBD1. V lost 0 bases, J lost 6 bases, and 3 bases stayed unmatched. This CDR3 spans 15 amino acids. The germline gives CDR1 LNHDA, CDR2 SQIVND (reference sequence). The CDR3 DNA follows: TGTGCCAGTAGTATAGATCAGGGGGCGGATGAAAAACTGTTTTTT. It translates to CASSIDQGADEKLFF.

The V and J genes are TRBV2 and TRBJ1-2; D might be TRBD1 (6 bases). The germline V and J ends were trimmed by 5 bases and 2 bases, with 12 bases remaining between them. The CDR3 consists of 14 residues. Germline CDR1 is SNHLY and CDR2 is FYNNEI. The DNA for the CDR3 is TGTGCCAGCAGTTCGGCAGGGGTAAACTATGGCTACACCTTC. Translation: CASSSAGVNYGYTF. The variable domain in full, with the rest retrieved from reference TRBV2 and TRBJ1-2, is EPEVTQTPSHQVTQMGQEVILRCVPISNHLYFYWYRQILGQKVEFLVSFYNNEISEKSEIFDDQFSVERPDGSNFTLKIRSTKLEDSAMYFCASSSAGVNYGYTFGSGTRLTVV.

The chain is built from TRBV7-9 and TRBJ2-5, with 10 bases lining up with TRBD2. V gave up 2 bases and J gave up 5 bases; unmatched junction bases: 5. Germline CDR1 and CDR2: SEHNR and FQNEAQ (reference sequence). This CDR3 spans 15 amino acids. The CDR3 region has the DNA TGTGCCAGCAGCTTATCACTAGCGGGGTACGAGACCCAGTACTTC. It translates to CASSLSLAGYETQYF.

The CDR3 protein is CASSRPTSGSTDTQYF. CDR3 coding DNA: TGTGCCAGCAGCCGTCCGACTAGCGGGAGCACAGATACGCAGTATTTT. The rearrangement links TRBV6-6 to TRBJ2-3; 10 bases match TRBD2. The germline V gene has CDR1 MNHNY and CDR2 SVGAGI (reference sequence). Trimming took 6 bases from V and 0 from J; bases not matched to a gene: 6. The CDR3 is made up of 16 amino acids.

This chain joins TRBV18 and TRBJ2-2; 10 positions agree with TRBD2. V trimming: 2 bases; J trimming: 8 bases; junction bases outside the gene matches: 14. In germline, CDR1 is KGHSH, CDR2 LQKENI. The CDR3 totals 18 residues. CDR3 bases: TGTGCCAGCTCACCATATCCTAGCGGGGGCACAGCACCGGGGGAGCTGTTTTTT. Translated: CASSPYPSGGTAPGELFF.

This clone showed up just a few times. The rearrangement links TRBV5-1 to TRBJ1-1, with TRBD1 identical over 7 bases. From germline, CDR1 is SGHRS and CDR2 YFSETQ. V shed 4 bases, J shed 0 bases, and the junction held 3 bases outside the gene matches. This CDR3 region has 14 residues. DNA of the CDR3: TGCGCCAGCAGCAGGGACAGTCTGAACACTGAAGCTTTCTTT. Translating gives CASSRDSLNTEAFF.

The chain joins TRBV29-1 to TRBJ1-2; maybe TRBD1 (6 bases). Trimming cost V 6 bases and J 1 base, with 18 bases left between them. CDR1 and CDR2 (germline): SQVTM, ANQGSEA. There are 15 residues in the CDR3. The CDR3 bases are TGCAGCGTAGGGGGGAAGGGGGAAGGTAACTATGGCTACACCTTC. Protein product: CSVGGKGEGNYGYTF.

The chain has TRBV4-2 and TRBJ2-1; D not certain. This CDR3 has 19 residues. CDR1 and CDR2 (germline): LGHNA, YNFKEQ. V lost 1 base to trimming and J lost 2 bases, with 21 bases between them. The CDR3 loop reads CASSQVLLRYSTTYNEQFF. The CDR3 DNA is TGTGCCAGCAGCCAAGTATTACTCCGTTATAGCACCACCTACAATGAGCAGTTCTTC.

The chain has TRBV6-2 or TRBV6-3 and TRBJ2-2; 8 nucleotides line up with TRBD1. CDR3 length: 14 amino acids. CDR1 and CDR2 from the germline V gene are MNHEY and SVGEGT. V shed 4 bases, J shed 7 bases, and the junction held 5 bases outside the gene matches. The chain's CDR3 is CASSSSGGSGELFF. The CDR3 nucleotides are TGTGCCAGCAGTTCTTCAGGGGGCAGCGGGGAGCTGTTTTTT.

The chain employs TRBV18 and TRBJ1-5; maybe TRBD1 (5 bases). This CDR3 has 16 amino acids. Germline assignment: CDR1 KGHSH and CDR2 LQKENI. Trimming removed 1 base at V and 1 base at J, with 11 bases between. The CDR3 region has the DNA TGTGCCAGCTCACCACGTCCAGGGACGAGCAATCAGCCCCAGCATTTT. Protein product: CASSPRPGTSNQPQHF.

The V gene is TRBV5-1, the J gene TRBJ1-1, with 9 bases matching TRBD1. This CDR3 is 14 amino acids long. Germline loops: CDR1 SGHRS, CDR2 YFSETQ. With V trimmed by 5 bases and J by 4 bases, 6 bases remained unmatched. CDR3 DNA sequence: TGCGCCAGCAGTGTGACAGGGGGGGTCACTGAAGCTTTCTTT. It yields the protein CASSVTGGVTEAFF. Full variable domain (missing parts from reference TRBV5-1 and TRBJ1-1): KAGVTQTPRYLIKTRGQQVTLSCSPISGHRSVSWYQQTPGQGLQFLFEYFSETQRNKGNFPGRFSGRQFSNSRSEMNVSTLELGDSALYLCASSVTGGVTEAFFGQGTRLTVV.

The chain couples TRBV5-1 to TRBJ2-1; TRBD2 aligns across 9 bases. J was trimmed by 9 bases and V by 3 bases; bases with no gene match: 10. CDR3 size: 15 residues. Germline lookup yields CDR1 SGHRS and CDR2 YFSETQ. The CDR3 sequence is CASSSLAGSVGEQFF. DNA of the CDR3: TGCGCCAGCAGCTCTCTAGCGGGGAGTGTGGGTGAGCAGTTCTTC.

The chain links TRBV9 to TRBJ2-3; 12 bases are shared with TRBD2. The CDR3 loop spans 17 amino acids. V shed 3 bases and J 6 bases; nucleotides not matched to a gene: 11. Looked up from germline, CDR1 is SGDLS and CDR2 is YYNGEE. For the CDR3, the DNA is TGTGCCAGCAGCGCCGACCTTCTAGCGGGAGGGGGTGATACGCAGTATTTT. Its translation is CASSADLLAGGGDTQYF. Full variable domain (remainder filled in from reference TRBV9 and TRBJ2-3): DSGVTQTPKHLITATGQRVTLRCSPRSGDLSVYWYQQSLDQGLQFLIQYYNGEERAKGNILERFSAQQFPDLHSELNLSSLELGDSALYFCASSADLLAGGGDTQYFGPGTRLTVL.

The chain has TRBV10-3 and TRBJ2-2, with TRBD2 identical over 8 bases. The J segment lost 8 bases and the V segment lost 8 bases, leaving 16 bases of the junction unmatched. There are 16 residues in the CDR3. Germline CDR1 and CDR2: ENHRY and SYGVKD. Written as DNA, the CDR3 is TGTGCCATCTACCCAAGCGGGGAGACTAGCGAGGGGGAGCTGTTTTTT. This codes for CAIYPSGETSEGELFF.

The chain uses TRBV9 and TRBJ1-6; 11 nucleotides agree with TRBD1. Germline loops: CDR1 SGDLS, CDR2 YYNGEE. V lost 4 bases and J lost 9; bases outside the gene matches: 6. CDR3 length: 15 residues. The CDR3 loop reads CASSSGTGGSSPLHF. CDR3 DNA sequence: TGTGCCAGCAGCAGCGGGACAGGGGGAAGTTCACCCCTCCACTTT.

The rearrangement links TRBV29-1 to TRBJ2-1, with 10 bases fitting TRBD2. The V and J ends lost 2 bases and 6 bases, in that order; junction bases with no gene match: 10. Per the germline V gene, CDR1 is SQVTM and CDR2 is ANQGSEA. The length of the CDR3 is 16 residues. In nucleotides, the CDR3 is TGCAGCGTTGAACTAGCGGGAGAGGAGGGGGGCAATGAGCAGTTCTTC. It specifies CSVELAGEEGGNEQFF.

V is TRBV19 and J is TRBJ1-2; D not certain. The V end lost 4 bases, the J end lost 4 bases, and 13 bases lay between the germline ends. This CDR3 contains 14 residues. Germline CDR1 is LNHDA and CDR2 is SQIVND (reference sequence). The CDR3 spells CASSTMTAGYGYTF. In nucleotides, the CDR3 is TGTGCCAGTAGTACGATGACCGCCGGCTATGGCTACACCTTC.

This clone was counted a single time. The chain employs TRBV7-9 and TRBJ1-1, with unresolved D. CDR1 SEHNR and CDR2 FQNEAQ come from the germline V gene (reference sequence). The germline V and J ends were trimmed by 1 base and 6 bases, with 6 bases remaining between them. The CDR3 contains 12 residues. The CDR3 spells CASSLDISEAFF. Written as DNA, the CDR3 is TGTGCCAGCAGCTTAGATATCTCTGAAGCTTTCTTT.

J is TRBJ2-3 and V is TRBV5-8; 8 bases align to TRBD1. Losses at the gene ends were 4 bases for V and 2 bases for J; bases not matched to a gene: 6. Germline assignment: CDR1 SGHTS and CDR2 YDEGEE. The CDR3 contains 15 residues. In DNA form, the CDR3 reads TGTGCCAGCAGCGAGACAGGGGCCCCCACAGATACGCAGTATTTT. Translation gives CASSETGAPTDTQYF.

The V call is TRBV6-5, the J call TRBJ1-2; TRBD1 matches 8 bases. Germline V gene sequence: CDR1 MNHEY, CDR2 SVGAGI. The V segment lost 9 bases and the J segment 5 bases; nucleotides outside the gene matches: 8. There are 13 residues in the CDR3. In nucleotides, the CDR3 is TGTGCCAGTACAAAGGACAGGGAGTATGGCTACACCTTC. Translation gives CASTKDREYGYTF.

The V gene is TRBV30, the J gene TRBJ1-5; D call uncertain. Germline lookup yields CDR1 GTSNPN and CDR2 SVGIG (reference sequence). This CDR3 region has 12 residues. V lost 0 bases and J 4 bases, leaving 4 bases between the germline ends. CDR3 sequence reads: CAWSVPNQPQHF. The CDR3 coding sequence is TGTGCCTGGAGTGTTCCTAATCAGCCCCAGCATTTT.